The T cell receptor beta chain described here comes from a study of T cells in Graves' hyperthyroidism and ophthalmopathy (dated by TCRdb to between 2018 and 2020). Background for the entire study: Peripheral blood was collected at initial diagnosis, before any treatment. The paper describes TCR Vbeta CDR3 sequencing of 140 or so peripheral blood samples, made up of 43 ophthalmopathy patients, 70 to 75 hyperthyroidism patients and 17 progressor patients. Following sampling, methimazole starting at 30 mg daily was given to hyperthyroidism patients, and high-dose intravenous methylprednisolone was given to ophthalmopathy patients. An independent validation cohort of about 20 hyperthyroidism patients and 17 patients who later progressed to ophthalmopathy tested prospective prediction of ophthalmopathy. To identify TCR V-J signatures that set the groups apart, the researchers used a discovery cohort of about a hundred patients, made up of roughly 40 with Graves' ophthalmopathy and 57 with stable Graves' hyperthyroidism. The 85 to 100 discovery patients were divided at random into training and test sets in a 7:3 ratio. In about 6 Graves' hyperthyroidism patients, the study also compared T-cell repertoires from thyroid tissue with T-cell repertoires from blood.

Ophthalmopathy patients had moderately to severely active disease, with a Clinical Activity Score of 3 or more, a NOSPECS grade of 4 or more, and a disease duration of less than 3 months. Patients with uncontrolled infections, other autoimmune diseases, pregnancy or lactation were excluded. Diagnoses relied on clinical symptoms, serum thyroxine and TRAb, thyroid ultrasound and orbital computed tomography. PBMCs were separated from approximately 9.9 ml of fresh peripheral blood using Ficoll-Paque density gradient centrifugation. Trizol reagent was used to extract total RNA, and RNA quality was then checked on an Agilent 2100 Bioanalyzer. The TCR beta CDR3 regions were amplified from RNA transcripts. For the first round of RT-PCR on the TCR CDR3, the HTBI primer set was used together with the Qiagen OneStep RT-PCR kit. A second multiplex PCR round built the libraries, followed by size selection and purification. The libraries were sequenced on an Illumina HiSeq2000 using paired-end 100 bp reads. As for the authors' bioinformatics: Raw data were processed with SOAPnuke, discarding reads with adapters, uncalled bases, mean Phred below 15, or no exact constant-primer or identifier match. COPE v1.2.5 was used to merge the high-quality paired reads, and each unique nucleotide sequence was defined as a clonotype. Clonotypes were aligned to IMGT TRBV, TRBD and TRBJ reference segments using MiTCR v1.1. The analysis was restricted to V-J combinations with a frequency above 0.0001, which together covered 98% to 99.2% of the repertoires. The TCS score was defined as F50 (clonal expansion) divided by E x V (chaos), with BLOSUM62-based TCRdist calculated between CDR3 peptides within each V-J. Welch's t-statistics and random forest reduced roughly 500 V-J features to about 13, which were used in a naive Bayes classifier (R e1071). In-frame beta chains were kept once TCRdb had trimmed the public reads at Q25 with fastp and called clones with MiXCR. All rows with the same CDR3 protein become a single entry with the most common DNA and genes. TCRdb, not the original authors, processed these V and J calls. The sample table records about 380,000 distinct CDR3 sequences; 14% of these occur just once. The leading ten clones occupy roughly a fifth of the sample.

Details on this clonotype: Its antigen specificity is not known. One base away there is no much larger clone; base qualities are not given.

V loses 4 bases, J loses 6 bases, and the germline ends lie 17 bases apart. Reading from cysteine to phenylalanine, the CDR3 counts 16 amino acids. The CDR3 DNA has 48 bases and is translated from base 1. CDR1 and CDR2 are read off the germline V gene (reference sequence) as SGHNT and YYREEE. The research as a whole found: Blood samples also contained most of the expanded thyroid clonotypes (frequency above 0.001), which suggests that blood repertoires may reflect thyroid immune responses. In validation, the model predicted progression to ophthalmopathy with 60% to 71% sensitivity and 72.22% specificity, a median of about 6 months before onset. Sample size was not statistically predetermined, and investigators were not blinded to group allocation. In cross-validation, a model built on a 13 V-J signature told ophthalmopathy apart from stable hyperthyroidism with approximately 90% sensitivity and approximately 81% specificity, and in testing the same model reached 80%/75%.

The chain was built from TRBV5-4 and TRBJ1-6; TRBD1 could be the D gene, as 5 bases match. This sequence originates from a woman aged 25-40 years with Graves' ophthalmopathy. What was sequenced was blood. The CDR3 loop reads CASSRGVGGSNSPLHF. The sequenced DNA: TGTGCCAGCAGCCGGGGAGTGGGGGGTAGTAATTCACCCCTCCACTTT.